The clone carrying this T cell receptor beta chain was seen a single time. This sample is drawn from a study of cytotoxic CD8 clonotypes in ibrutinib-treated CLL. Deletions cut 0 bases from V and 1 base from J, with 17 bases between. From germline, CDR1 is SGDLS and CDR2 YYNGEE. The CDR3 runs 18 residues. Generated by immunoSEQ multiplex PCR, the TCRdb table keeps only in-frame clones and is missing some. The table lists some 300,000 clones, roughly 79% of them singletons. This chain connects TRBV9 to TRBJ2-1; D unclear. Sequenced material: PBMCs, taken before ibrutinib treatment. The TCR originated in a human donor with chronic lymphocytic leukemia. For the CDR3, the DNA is TGTGCCAGCAGCGTAGTTGGTGACGCGGACGAATCCTACAATGAGCAGTTCTTC. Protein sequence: CASSVVGDADESYNEQFF.